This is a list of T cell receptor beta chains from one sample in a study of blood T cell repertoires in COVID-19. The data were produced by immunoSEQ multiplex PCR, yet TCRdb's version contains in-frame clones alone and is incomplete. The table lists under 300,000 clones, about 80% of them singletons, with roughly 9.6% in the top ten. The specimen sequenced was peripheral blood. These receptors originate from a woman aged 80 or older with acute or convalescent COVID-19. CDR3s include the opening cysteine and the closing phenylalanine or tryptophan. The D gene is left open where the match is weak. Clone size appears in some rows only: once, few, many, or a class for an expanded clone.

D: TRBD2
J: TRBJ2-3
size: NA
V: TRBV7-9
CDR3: CASSSRTSGGAPVSQYF
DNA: TGTGCCAGCAGCTCCCGGACTAGCGGGGGGGCCCCAGTGTCGCAGTATTTT

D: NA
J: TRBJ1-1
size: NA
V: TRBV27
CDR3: CASSPQGIPPGTEAFF
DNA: TGTGCCAGCAGCCCTCAGGGGATCCCCCCGGGCACTGAAGCTTTCTTT

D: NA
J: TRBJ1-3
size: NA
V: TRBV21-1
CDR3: CASSKALGSFGNTIYF
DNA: TGTGCCAGCAGCAAAGCCTTAGGGAGTTTTGGAAACACCATATATTTT

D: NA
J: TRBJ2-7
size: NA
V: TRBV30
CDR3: CAWSEQGRFYEQYF
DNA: TGTGCCTGGAGTGAACAGGGCCGTTTCTACGAGCAGTACTTC

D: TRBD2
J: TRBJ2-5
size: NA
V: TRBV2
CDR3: CASREAAGVETQYF
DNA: TGTGCCAGCAGAGAAGCAGCGGGGGTAGAGACCCAGTACTTC

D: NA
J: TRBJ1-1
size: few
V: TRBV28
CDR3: CASKLPSTSMNTEAFF
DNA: TGTGCCAGCAAACTCCCCTCGACAAGCATGAACACTGAAGCTTTCTTT

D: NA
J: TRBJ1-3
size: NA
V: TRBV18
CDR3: CASSPPTVVGNTIYF
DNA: TGTGCCAGCTCACCACCTACTGTCGTCGGAAACACCATATATTTT

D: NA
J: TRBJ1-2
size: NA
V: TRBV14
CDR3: CASSQGGSQGNYGYTF
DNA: TGTGCCAGCAGCCAAGGGGGTTCCCAGGGGAACTATGGCTACACCTTC

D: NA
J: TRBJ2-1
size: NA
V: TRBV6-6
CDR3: CASSNQGYEQFF
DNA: TGTGCCAGCAGTAACCAGGGTTATGAGCAGTTCTTC

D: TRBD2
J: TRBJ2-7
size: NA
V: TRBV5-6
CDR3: CASSLGLAGGIYEQYF
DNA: TGTGCCAGCAGCTTGGGGCTAGCGGGGGGAATCTACGAGCAGTACTTC

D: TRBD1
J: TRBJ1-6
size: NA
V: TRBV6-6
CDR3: CASSPRDRGRSPLHF
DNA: TGTGCCAGCAGTCCTCGGGACAGGGGGCGGTCACCCCTCCACTTT

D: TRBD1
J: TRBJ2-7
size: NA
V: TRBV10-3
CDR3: CAISDPWTGTYEQYF
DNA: TGTGCCATCAGTGACCCTTGGACAGGGACCTACGAGCAGTACTTC

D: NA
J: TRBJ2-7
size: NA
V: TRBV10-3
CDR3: CAISEDRLGSEQYF
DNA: TGTGCCATCAGTGAGGACAGGTTGGGGAGCGAGCAGTACTTC

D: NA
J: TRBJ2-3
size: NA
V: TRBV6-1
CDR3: CASSELGHNSDTQYF
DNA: TGTGCCAGCAGTGAATTGGGACACAACTCAGATACGCAGTATTTT